This T cell receptor (beta chain) was documented in a study of blood T cell repertoires in COVID-19 (dated by TCRdb to the early 2020s). At the level of the whole study: Samples covering the acute and convalescent phases of COVID-19 were provided by collaborators in the United States, Italy and Spain. The prospective study material was composed of cDNA or gDNA derived from T cells, B-cell-depleted T cells, or PBMCs. Subjects who had been exposed to COVID-19, were actively infected with it, or had recovered from it provided the deeply sampled blood TCRbeta repertoires that made up the dataset. The repertoires were made available in a free public database intended to serve as a resource for research on the immune response to SARS-CoV-2. Samples were obtained from the ongoing ImmuneRACE study (first 160 participants) and from 1,254 subjects provided by 6 global collaborators. Nearly every sample came with metadata listing a de-identified subject ID, COVID-19 status, age in years and sex. Where available, HLA class I and class II types were obtained from metadata supplied by the sample provider rather than from assay-based typing. Study-level results and caveats: How much clinical and demographic metadata was included differed by source and by participant, and the metadata was provided uncurated.

Turning to this clone: This clone's antigen is unknown. Within one base of it there is no much larger clone, and no base qualities were kept.

At one collaborating source in Seattle, patients were enrolled during active infection and were followed longitudinally through the course of disease. The collaborating institutions used their own protocols to collect whole blood in K2EDTA tubes. For TCRbeta analysis, collaborator samples were shipped as frozen whole blood, as isolated PBMCs, or as DNA extracted from either sample type. TCRbeta CDR3 regions were amplified from genomic DNA using the immunoSEQ Assay, a bias-controlled multiplex PCR. The source study handled its data this way. The number of nucleated cells in each sample was estimated from the amplification of reference gene primers within the assay. To quantify the absolute abundance of each unique TCRbeta CDR3 rearrangement, sequence reads were collapsed and filtered. Productive Simpson clonality was computed per sample as the square root of Simpson's diversity index over productive rearrangements. In TCRdb, the immuneACCESS table is reduced to in-frame sequences with V and J assigned. These tables do not hold every clone; where another copy was compared, an unresolved V gene accounts for under half, and the others remain unexplained. The V and J calls and clone size were taken over from that table, and D and trimming were inferred from the DNA. Recorded for this sample are about 370,000 clones; roughly 90% of them occurred a single time. The top ten clones comprise under 4% of the sample.

The germline V gene (reference sequence) specifies SGHNT as CDR1 and YYREEE as CDR2. The CDR3, from cysteine to phenylalanine, totals 14 residues. Only CDR3 DNA remains: 42 bases, in frame from the first base. Relative to germline, V is missing 4 bases and J is missing 5 bases, with 7 bases of the junction outside any gene match. The sample taken for sequencing was peripheral blood. The TCR comes from a woman aged 25 to 39 with COVID-19, enrolled during active disease. This chain joins TRBV5-4 to TRBJ2-5, and TRBD2 matches 8 of the central bases. The DNA sequence reads TGTGCCAGCAGCCCAGCGGGGGCGAGGGAGACCCAGTACTTC. Translated, it reads CASSPAGARETQYF.